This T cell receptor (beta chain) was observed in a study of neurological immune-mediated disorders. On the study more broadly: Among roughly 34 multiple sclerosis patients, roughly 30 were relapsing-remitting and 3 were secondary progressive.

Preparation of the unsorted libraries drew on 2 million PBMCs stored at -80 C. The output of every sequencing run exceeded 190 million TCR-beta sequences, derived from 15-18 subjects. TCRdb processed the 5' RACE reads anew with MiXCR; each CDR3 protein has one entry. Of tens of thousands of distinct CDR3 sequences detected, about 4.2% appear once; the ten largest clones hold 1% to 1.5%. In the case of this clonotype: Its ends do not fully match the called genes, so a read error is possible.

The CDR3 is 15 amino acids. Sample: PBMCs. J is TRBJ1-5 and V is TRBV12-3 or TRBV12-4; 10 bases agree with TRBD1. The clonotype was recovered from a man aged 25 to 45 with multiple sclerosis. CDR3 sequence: CASSPTGGAGQPQNF. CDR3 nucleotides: TGTGCCAGCAGTCCGACAGGGGGCGCGGGTCAGCCACAGAATTTT.